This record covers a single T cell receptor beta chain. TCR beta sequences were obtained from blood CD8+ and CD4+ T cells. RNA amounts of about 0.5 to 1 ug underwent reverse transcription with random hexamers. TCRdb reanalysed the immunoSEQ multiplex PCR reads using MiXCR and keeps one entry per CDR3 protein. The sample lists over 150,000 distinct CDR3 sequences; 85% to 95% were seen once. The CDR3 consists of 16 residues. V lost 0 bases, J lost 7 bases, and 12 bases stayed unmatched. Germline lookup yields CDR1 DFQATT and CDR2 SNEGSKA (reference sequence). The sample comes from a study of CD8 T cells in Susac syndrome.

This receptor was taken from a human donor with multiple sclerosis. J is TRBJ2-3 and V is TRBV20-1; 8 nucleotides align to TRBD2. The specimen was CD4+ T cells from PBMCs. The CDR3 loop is CSARDRIAGPGNTQYF. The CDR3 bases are TGCAGTGCTAGAGATAGAATAGCGGGGCCGGGTAATACGCAGTATTTT.